The 18 T cell receptor beta chains below come from one sample, sequenced in a study of response to subunit inactivated influenza vaccine. TCRdb re-called the RT-PCR reads with MiXCR, one entry per CDR3 protein. The sample includes under 200,000 distinct CDR3 sequences, approximately 11% of them seen just once. This specimen consisted of non-naive T cells sorted from PBMCs, obtained more than 35 days after vaccination. The receptors shown here come from a man aged 45-65 years who received an inactivated influenza vaccine.

The chain recombines TRBV4-2 with TRBJ2-1; TRBD2 matches 10 bases. The CDR3 is 16 amino acids. The V gene end was trimmed by 1 base and the J gene end by 3 bases; junction bases not matched to a gene: 3. Germline CDR1 LGHNA, CDR2 YNFKEQ. CDR3 residues: CASSQVSSGGYNEQFF. The CDR3 DNA follows: TGTGCCAGCAGCCAAGTTTCTAGCGGGGGCTACAATGAGCAGTTCTTC.

This clonotype was counted between two and nine times. The chain uses TRBV28 and TRBJ1-5, with D perhaps TRBD1 (6 bases). The germline V gene encodes CDR1 MDHEN and CDR2 SYDVKM. The CDR3 extends over 14 amino acids. The V gene lost 3 bases and the J gene lost 7 bases, with 13 bases spanning the gap. CDR3 nucleotides: TGTGCCAGCAGTTTCCCGGGGGGCAGACAGCCCCAGCATTTT. Protein: CASSFPGGRQPQHF.

The sample holds one count of this clonotype. A junction end diverges from the germline sequence, so it may reflect a read error. V and J are TRBV10-3 and TRBJ2-7; 10 bases map to TRBD2. CDR1 and CDR2 (germline): ENHRY, SYGVKD. This CDR3 has 17 residues. The DNA of the CDR3 is TGTACCATCAGTTTGACGGGACTAGCGAGGGGCTCCTACGAGCAGTACTTC. Protein: CTISLTGLARGSYEQYF.

The V gene is TRBV12-3 or TRBV12-4, the J gene TRBJ1-5; D uncertain. V lost 6 bases, J lost 6 bases, and 15 bases lay in between. The CDR3 has 14 residues. The CDR3 nucleotides read TGTGCCAGCAGGCGGACGGATACTGGTCAGCCCCAGCATTTT. Translating gives CASRRTDTGQPQHF.

This clonotype was seen at least ten times. This chain links TRBV28 with TRBJ2-5, with TRBD1 matching over 9 bases. CDR3 length: 15 amino acids. With 4 bases clipped from V and 5 bases from J, the junction kept 8 bases outside the gene matches. Germline values: CDR1 MDHEN, CDR2 SYDVKM. Here the CDR3 DNA reads TGTGCCAGCAGTTCCTTGACAGGGGGGGTCGAGACCCAGTACTTC. Translation gives CASSSLTGGVETQYF.

V is TRBV9 and J is TRBJ2-5; D tentatively reads TRBD1 or TRBD2 (7 bases each). There are 15 residues in the CDR3. Trimming shortened V by 0 bases and J by 7 bases, and 16 bases separated the two germline ends. Germline CDR1 SGDLS, CDR2 YYNGEE. CDR3 residues: CASSVESGRGGTQYF. CDR3 DNA: TGTGCCAGCAGCGTAGAGTCAGGCAGGGGGGGGACCCAGTACTTC.

This clonotype came up many times. The CDR3 nucleotides are TGTGCCAGCAGCTTAGTCGGAGGGGGGAATAATTCACCCCTCCACTTT. It encodes CASSLVGGGNNSPLHF. The chain links TRBV7-2 to TRBJ1-6; maybe TRBD1 (6 bases). The V end lost 1 base, the J end lost 5 bases, and 12 bases lay between the germline ends. The CDR3 covers 16 residues. CDR1 is SGHTA and CDR2 is FQGNSA in the germline V gene.

In its sample, this clonotype was seen a few times. The rearrangement joins TRBV24-1 to TRBJ2-2; 7 bases are a match to TRBD1. The V gene end was trimmed by 9 bases and the J gene end by 2 bases; junction bases not matched to a gene: 8. CDR3 length: 15 amino acids. Germline assignment: CDR1 KGHDR and CDR2 SFDVKD. CDR3 DNA sequence: TGTGCCACCCGAGCCGGGACAGACAACACCGGGGAGCTGTTTTTT. Protein sequence: CATRAGTDNTGELFF.

There are a few counts of this clonotype. The genes are TRBV20-1 and TRBJ2-7, with D maybe TRBD2 (5 bases). V lost 3 bases and J 4 bases, leaving 19 bases between the germline ends. This CDR3 spans 15 amino acids. Per germline, CDR1 DFQATT and CDR2 SNEGSKA (reference sequence). The DNA for the CDR3 is TGCAGTGCTAGCCCCACTAGTGGCGTACTATACGAGCAGTACTTC. It translates to CSASPTSGVLYEQYF.

This chain connects TRBV11-3 to TRBJ2-7; TRBD2 might be the D (5 bases). Germline V lookup: CDR1 SGHNT, CDR2 YENEEA. Trimming took 0 bases from V and 5 from J, leaving 8 bases between them. The CDR3 loop spans 13 amino acids. CDR3 amino acids: CASSLDARDEQYF. In DNA, the CDR3 is TGTGCCAGCAGCTTAGATGCGCGGGACGAGCAGTACTTC.

The J gene is TRBJ2-1, the V gene TRBV6-5; D is perhaps TRBD2 (5 bases). Germline V gene sequence: CDR1 MNHEY, CDR2 SVGAGI. V was trimmed by 2 bases and J by 4 bases, leaving 12 bases between them. This CDR3 spans 15 amino acids. Here the CDR3 DNA reads TGTGCCAGCAGTTACCGCAGCGAGGGATACAATGAGCAGTTCTTC. Translating it yields CASSYRSEGYNEQFF.

This clonotype was detected ten times or more. The chain combines TRBV6-2 or TRBV6-3 with TRBJ1-1; maybe TRBD1 (6 bases). This CDR3 has 13 residues. The germline V and J ends were trimmed by 5 bases and 7 bases, with 14 bases remaining between them. The germline V gene encodes CDR1 MNHEY and CDR2 SVGEGT. Here the CDR3 reads CASSRLGGFEAFF. DNA of the CDR3: TGTGCCAGCAGTCGATTGGGGGGCTTTGAAGCTTTCTTT.

This clonotype was found a few times. This chain links TRBV18 with TRBJ2-5; no reliable D call. This CDR3 has 13 residues. V dropped 0 bases and J dropped 3 bases, with 5 bases sitting between them. The germline V gene has CDR1 KGHSH and CDR2 LQKENI. CDR3 in amino acids: CASSPPPEETQYF. The CDR3 DNA reads TGTGCCAGCTCACCACCTCCTGAAGAGACCCAGTACTTC. The full variable domain, completed using reference TRBV18 and TRBJ2-5, is NAGVMQNPRHLVRRRGQEARLRCSPMKGHSHVYWYRQLPEEGLKFMVYLQKENIIDESGMPKERFSAEFPKEGPSILRIQQVVRGDSAAYFCASSPPPEETQYFGPGTRLLVL.

This clonotype was seen a single time. V usage is TRBV7-9 and J usage is TRBJ2-6, with D unresolved. There are 17 residues in the CDR3. Germline loops: CDR1 SEHNR, CDR2 FQNEAQ (reference sequence). The V and J ends lost 5 bases and 2 bases respectively, with 16 bases between them. The CDR3 here is CASSRYLGVAGANVLTF. The CDR3 DNA follows: TGTGCCAGCAGCCGCTACCTCGGCGTTGCTGGGGCCAACGTCCTGACTTTC.

This clonotype has just a few counts. The genes are TRBV6-1 and TRBJ1-5; TRBD1 matches at 7 bases. The trim removed 5 bases at V and 0 bases at J, leaving 10 bases unmatched. CDR1 and CDR2 (germline): MNHNS, SASEGT. CDR3 size: 17 residues. CDR3 bases: TGTGCCAGCAGTACCTTAGACAGGGCCTATAGCAATCAGCCCCAGCATTTT. Translated, it gives CASSTLDRAYSNQPQHF.

This clonotype was observed a single time. V is TRBV11-1 and J is TRBJ2-7, with 10 positions matching TRBD1. CDR1 and CDR2 from the germline V gene are SGHAT and FQDESV (reference sequence). The CDR3 sequence is 15 residues long. Trimming removed 5 bases from V and 7 bases from J; junction bases left unmatched: 11. CDR3 amino acids: CASSRAGQGVDEQYF. CDR3 sequence (DNA): TGTGCCAGCAGCCGCGCCGGACAGGGGGTAGATGAGCAGTACTTC.

The rearrangement joins TRBV20-1 to TRBJ1-2; 8 positions match TRBD1. V dropped 2 bases and J dropped 8; count of bases not matched to a gene: 10. This CDR3 spans 14 amino acids. Germline CDR1 is DFQATT and CDR2 is SNEGSKA (reference sequence). As DNA, the CDR3 is TGCAGTGCTAGATCCGGGACAGGCACGTCGGGCTACACCTTC. This codes for CSARSGTGTSGYTF.

The chain is built from TRBV19 and TRBJ1-6, with 8 bases matching TRBD1. CDR3 size: 14 residues. Germline V gives CDR1 LNHDA, CDR2 SQIVND (reference sequence). After removal of 7 bases from V and 9 bases from J, the junction contained 8 bases not matched to a gene. The CDR3 region has the DNA TGTGCCAGTACTCAAGACAGGGGTAGTTCACCCCTCCACTTT. Amino acids: CASTQDRGSSPLHF. The full variable domain, with the rest looked up from reference TRBV19 and TRBJ1-6, is DGGITQSPKYLFRKEGQNVTLSCEQNLNHDAMYWYRQDPGQGLRLIYYSQIVNDFQKGDIAEGYSVSREKKESFPLTVTSAQKNPTAFYLCASTQDRGSSPLHFGNGTRLTVT.